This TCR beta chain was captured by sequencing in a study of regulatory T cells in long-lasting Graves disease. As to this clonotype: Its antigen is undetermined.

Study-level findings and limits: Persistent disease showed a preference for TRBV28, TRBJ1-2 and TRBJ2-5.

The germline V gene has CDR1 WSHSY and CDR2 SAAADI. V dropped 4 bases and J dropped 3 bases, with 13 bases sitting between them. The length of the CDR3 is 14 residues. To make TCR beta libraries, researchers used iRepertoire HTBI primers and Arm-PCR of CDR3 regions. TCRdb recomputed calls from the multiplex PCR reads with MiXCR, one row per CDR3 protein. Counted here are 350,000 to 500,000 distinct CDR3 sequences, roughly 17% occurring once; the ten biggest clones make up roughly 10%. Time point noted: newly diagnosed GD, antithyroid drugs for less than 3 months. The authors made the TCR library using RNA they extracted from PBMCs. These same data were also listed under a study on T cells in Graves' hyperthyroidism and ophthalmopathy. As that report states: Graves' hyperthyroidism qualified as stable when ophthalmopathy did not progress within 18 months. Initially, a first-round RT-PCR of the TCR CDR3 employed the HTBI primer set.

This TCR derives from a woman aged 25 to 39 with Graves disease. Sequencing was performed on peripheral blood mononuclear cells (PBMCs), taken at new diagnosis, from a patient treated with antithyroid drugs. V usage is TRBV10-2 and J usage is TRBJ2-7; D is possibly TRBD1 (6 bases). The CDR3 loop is CASSVAGANYEQYF. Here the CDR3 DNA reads TGCGCCAGCAGTGTGGCAGGGGCGAACTACGAGCAGTACTTC.